In this sample, the clone carrying this T cell receptor (beta chain) turned up many times. The data are from a study of T-cell reconstitution after alpha-beta-depleted transplantation in children. Germline CDR1 and CDR2: SGHRS and YFSETQ. The CDR3 consists of 16 residues. Germline trimming cut 3 bases from V and 3 bases from J; bases unmatched to any gene: 9. Unique molecular identifiers were used in preparing the TCRbeta library. TCRdb independently ran MiXCR on the PCR reads; one entry per CDR3 protein. This table has some 200,000 distinct CDR3 sequences, about 8.8% appearing once. The TCR was taken from a human donor who donated a stem cell graft to a child with SCID. The input for sequencing was PBMCs from the stem cell graft donor, taken from the stem cell graft. The rearrangement uses TRBV5-1 and TRBJ2-1; TRBD1 agrees at 7 bases. The DNA of the CDR3 is TGCGCCAGCAGCTGGGCTTCACAGGGGTACTACAATGAGCAGTTCTTC. Its protein product is CASSWASQGYYNEQFF.